Listed here is a single TCR beta chain. Germline CDR1 reads MDHEN; CDR2 reads SYDVKM. CDR3 length: 17 residues. The germline V and J ends were trimmed by 4 bases and 7 bases, with 24 bases remaining between them. TCRdb re-called the RT-PCR reads with MiXCR, one entry per CDR3 protein. Here the sample spans fewer than 700,000 distinct CDR3 sequences, under 15% being singletons. The source of the sample is a study of response to subunit inactivated influenza vaccine. The J gene is TRBJ2-3, the V gene TRBV28; D tentatively fits TRBD1 or TRBD2 (5 bases each). This clonotype was obtained from a man aged 45 to 65 who received an inactivated influenza vaccine. The sequencing used PBMCs from blood, collected 40 to 50 days after vaccination. CDR3 sequence reads: CASSYGTLSSRGNTQYF. CDR3 sequence (DNA): TGTGCCAGCAGTTATGGGACGCTTAGCTCCCGGGGAAATACGCAGTATTTT.